Shown below are 26 T cell receptor beta chains from a single sample sequenced in a study of technical replicates of blood from several donors. The data were produced by immunoSEQ multiplex PCR, yet TCRdb's version contains in-frame clones alone and is incomplete. The sample records about 62,000 clones, around 87% being singletons. The sequenced material came from PBMCs. The receptors were sampled from a human donor in good health. Some clones in this sample may be carry-over from other donors' samples.

The chain links TRBV28 to TRBJ2-7; tentatively, D is TRBD1 (5 bases). V was pared by 2 bases and J by 4 bases, with 9 bases between. The CDR3 contains 13 residues. Per germline, CDR1 MDHEN and CDR2 SYDVKM. The CDR3 DNA reads TGTGCCAGCAGTTTAAGAACAGGATACGAGCAGTACTTC. This codes for CASSLRTGYEQYF.

The genes are TRBV7-2 and TRBJ2-1, with 12 bases that match TRBD2. Germline V gives CDR1 SGHTA, CDR2 FQGNSA. Germline trimming cut 1 base from V and 8 bases from J; bases unmatched to any gene: 9. This CDR3 contains 17 residues. The CDR3 loop is CASSLGHLAGGPYEQFF. The CDR3 DNA reads as TGTGCCAGCAGCTTAGGACATCTAGCGGGAGGGCCTTATGAGCAGTTCTTC.

This clone was observed once. This chain links TRBV10-3 with TRBJ2-7; 7 bases fit TRBD1. Losses at the gene ends were 4 bases for V and 6 bases for J; bases not matched to a gene: 3. CDR3 length: 12 amino acids. Germline CDR1 and CDR2: ENHRY and SYGVKD. CDR3 sequence: CAISARGREQYF. Written as DNA, the CDR3 is TGTGCCATCAGTGCAAGGGGGCGCGAGCAGTACTTC.

This clone was seen a handful of times. J is TRBJ2-1 and V is TRBV29-1; 7 nucleotides agree with TRBD2. The CDR3 totals 15 residues. Looked up from germline, CDR1 is SQVTM and CDR2 is ANQGSEA. Trimming removed 1 base from V and 1 base from J; junction bases left unmatched: 4. CDR3 in DNA: TGCAGCGTTGAAGCAACCGGGGGGTCCTACAATGAGCAGTTCTTC. It translates to CSVEATGGSYNEQFF.

The chain links TRBV7-2 to TRBJ1-5; 12 bases agree with TRBD1. Germline V CDR1 and CDR2: SGHTA, FQGNSA. The ends lost 1 base at V and 3 bases at J; junction bases unmatched: 4. This CDR3 is built from 17 residues. CDR3 amino acids: CASSLVGTGGNNQPQHF. The CDR3, as DNA: TGTGCCAGCAGCTTAGTGGGGACAGGGGGCAACAATCAGCCCCAGCATTTT.

This chain uses TRBV14 with TRBJ2-7; 11 nucleotides align to TRBD2. CDR3 length: 13 residues. Germline CDR1 SGHDN, CDR2 FVKESK. V lost 6 bases, J lost 4 bases, and 2 bases stayed unmatched. The CDR3 DNA reads TGTGCCAGCAGACTAGCGGGGGTGTACGAGCAGTACTTC. It is translated as CASRLAGVYEQYF.

Only one count was recorded for this clone. J is TRBJ1-5 and V is TRBV12-5; possibly TRBD1 for D (5 bases). This CDR3 is 16 amino acids long. V was shortened by 1 base and J by 7 bases, with 17 bases between the two germline ends. The germline gives CDR1 LGHNT, CDR2 FRNRAP. The CDR3 spells CASGLDPGRGGQPQHF. CDR3 sequence (DNA): TGTGCTAGTGGTTTGGACCCCGGAAGGGGCGGCCAGCCCCAGCATTTT.

The rearrangement joins TRBV11-2 to TRBJ2-2; the match to TRBD2 covers 8 bases. V shed 3 bases, J shed 0 bases, and the junction held 3 bases outside the gene matches. This CDR3 is built from 16 residues. CDR1 is SGHAT and CDR2 is FQNNGV in the germline V gene. The CDR3 region has the DNA TGTGCCAGCAGCTTCGATAGCGGGGCGAACACCGGGGAGCTGTTTTTT. Encoded protein: CASSFDSGANTGELFF.

This clone was recorded only once. J is TRBJ2-1 and V is TRBV11-1; D possibly corresponds to TRBD1 (6 bases). The CDR3 loop spans 15 amino acids. V lost 5 bases to trimming and J lost 2 bases, with 13 bases between them. Germline V gene lookup returns CDR1 SGHAT and CDR2 FQDESV (reference sequence). The CDR3 coding sequence is TGTGCCAGCAGCCGCCGGGACACCGCCTACAATGAGCAGTTCTTC. It translates to CASSRRDTAYNEQFF.

This clone has a handful of counts. This chain uses TRBV5-1 with TRBJ1-6; 9 bases align to TRBD1. From germline, CDR1 is SGHRS and CDR2 YFSETQ. CDR3 length: 17 residues. The V and J ends lost 3 bases and 6 bases, in that order; junction bases with no gene match: 10. CDR3 sequence reads: CASSSPTTGGGNSPLHF. CDR3 DNA: TGCGCCAGCAGCTCACCAACGACAGGGGGTGGTAATTCACCCCTCCACTTT.

The V and J genes are TRBV10-2 and TRBJ2-7, with a possible D match to TRBD1 (5 bases). V shed 10 bases and J shed 4 bases, with 11 bases lying between them. Germline V gene sequence: CDR1 WSHSY, CDR2 SAAADI. The CDR3 has 11 amino acids. For the CDR3, the DNA is TGCGCCACCTTAGCAGGGTACGAGCAGTACTTC. It specifies CATLAGYEQYF.

The J gene is TRBJ1-1, the V gene TRBV7-8; TRBD1 agrees at 8 bases. The CDR3 length is 17 residues. Looked up from germline, CDR1 is SGHVS and CDR2 is FQNEAQ. J gave up 10 bases and V 5 bases, and 21 bases lay outside the gene matches. In DNA form, the CDR3 reads TGTGCCAGCAGCAACCGAGTAATAAGGACAGGGAATAGGGGAGCTTTCTTT. It specifies CASSNRVIRTGNRGAFF.

The chain has TRBV7-3 and TRBJ2-5, with a weak D call TRBD2 (5 bases). V lost 11 bases and J lost 5, with 18 bases in between. The CDR3 is 13 amino acids. Looked up from germline, CDR1 is SGHTA and CDR2 is FQGTGA. Here the CDR3 reads CAAGEWSRETQYF. CDR3 sequence (DNA): TGTGCCGCCGGGGAGTGGTCGAGGGAGACCCAGTACTTC.

The chain employs TRBV4-1 and TRBJ1-5; no definite D call. The CDR3 loop spans 15 amino acids. Trimming pared 4 bases from V and 0 bases from J, leaving 10 bases between. Germline CDR1 and CDR2: MGHRA and YSYEKL. CDR3: CASSLEQSSNQPQHF. The CDR3 DNA follows: TGCGCCAGCAGCCTTGAGCAATCTAGCAATCAGCCCCAGCATTTT.

This clone has just a few counts. The V and J genes are TRBV6-5 and TRBJ2-7; 8 bases fit TRBD1. The CDR3 has 16 residues. Germline values: CDR1 MNHEY, CDR2 SVGAGI. V dropped 0 bases and J dropped 4; count of bases not matched to a gene: 8. CDR3 DNA: TGTGCCAGCAGTTACTCGGCGGCAGGGGGCTTATACGAGCAGTACTTC. It translates to CASSYSAAGGLYEQYF.

This clone was counted a few times. The chain uses TRBV7-8 and TRBJ1-5; perhaps TRBD1 as D (6 bases). The germline V and J ends were trimmed by 7 bases and 7 bases, with 23 bases remaining between them. The CDR3 loop spans 16 amino acids. CDR1 and CDR2 (germline): SGHVS, FQNEAQ. CDR3 sequence (DNA): TGTGCCAGCATTCCTACAGGGTTTACCTCCCTACAGCCCCAGCATTTT. Translation: CASIPTGFTSLQPQHF.

This clone appeared a single time. The chain employs TRBV5-1 and TRBJ2-7; 7 nucleotides match TRBD1. The CDR3 loop spans 15 amino acids. V dropped 1 base and J dropped 6; count of bases not matched to a gene: 10. Germline values: CDR1 SGHRS, CDR2 YFSETQ. Written as DNA, the CDR3 is TGCGCCAGCAGCTTGCAGGCGACAGGGATCGGCGAGCAGTACTTC. Amino acids: CASSLQATGIGEQYF.

The chain is built from TRBV4-3 and TRBJ1-6, with 9 bases fitting TRBD1. J was trimmed by 10 bases and V by 4 bases; bases with no gene match: 5. The CDR3 totals 14 residues. Germline V gene lookup returns CDR1 LGHNA and CDR2 YSLEER. In DNA, the CDR3 is TGCGCCAGCAGCCTTCAACAGGGGGCATCACCCCTCCACTTT. Amino acid sequence: CASSLQQGASPLHF.

The rearrangement joins TRBV28 to TRBJ2-3; tentatively, D is TRBD1 (6 bases). This CDR3 is 15 amino acids long. Trimming took 4 bases from V and 1 from J, leaving 12 bases between them. CDR1 and CDR2 from the germline V gene are MDHEN and SYDVKM. The CDR3 nucleotides read TGTGCCAGCAGTTCCCCGGCAGGGGGCACAGATACGCAGTATTTT. It codes for CASSSPAGGTDTQYF.

V gene TRBV5-6 combines with J gene TRBJ1-1, with D possibly matching TRBD1 (6 bases). Germline V gene data show CDR1 as SGHDT and CDR2 as YYEEEE. The ends were cut back, 0 bases at V and 3 bases at J, with 15 bases in the middle. This CDR3 contains 16 residues. The CDR3 nucleotides read TGTGCCAGCAGCTTGGCGTCAGGGGATTGGGACACTGAAGCTTTCTTT. Amino acid sequence: CASSLASGDWDTEAFF.

The V and J genes are TRBV19 and TRBJ1-1, with a tentative D call TRBD1 (6 bases). The germline V gene encodes CDR1 LNHDA and CDR2 SQIVND (reference sequence). The CDR3 has 15 residues. The V end lost 4 bases, the J end lost 4 bases, and 16 bases lay between the germline ends. The CDR3 sequence is CASSRSTGSGTEAFF. In nucleotides, the CDR3 is TGTGCCAGTAGTAGATCAACAGGGTCTGGCACTGAAGCTTTCTTT.

This clone was recorded once. The J gene is TRBJ2-7, the V gene TRBV27; 10 bases line up with TRBD1. Germline CDR1 and CDR2: MNHEY and SMNVEV (reference sequence). The length of the CDR3 is 15 residues. The V gene end was trimmed by 3 bases and the J gene end by 5 bases; junction bases not matched to a gene: 7. Here the CDR3 DNA reads TGTGCCAGCAGTTTCTCGGGACAGGGGATACACGAGCAGTACTTC. Amino acids: CASSFSGQGIHEQYF.

This clone was seen a few times. The chain links TRBV6-4 to TRBJ2-6; D not resolved. Per the germline V gene, CDR1 is MRHNA and CDR2 is SNTAGT. Trimming cost V 3 bases and J 1 base, with 4 bases left between them. The CDR3 contains 14 residues. The CDR3 DNA reads as TGTGCCAGCAGTGAACGGTCTGGGGCCAACGTCCTGACTTTC. This translates into CASSERSGANVLTF.

The chain has TRBV11-2 and TRBJ2-5; 8 bases fit TRBD1. J gave up 5 bases and V 5 bases, and 4 bases lay outside the gene matches. The CDR3 covers 13 residues. The V gene's germline CDR1 is SGHAT and CDR2 FQNNGV. The CDR3 protein is CASSPDRVETQYF. The CDR3 region has the DNA TGTGCCAGCAGCCCGGACAGGGTGGAGACCCAGTACTTC. Supplemented by reference TRBV11-2 and TRBJ2-5, the full variable domain reads EAGVAQSPRYKIIEKRQSVAFWCNPISGHATLYWYQQILGQGPKLLIQFQNNGVVDDSQLPKDRFSAERLKGVDSTLKIQPAKLEDSAVYLCASSPDRVETQYFGPGTRLLVL.

This chain joins TRBV7-9 and TRBJ1-2; D is uncertain. V lost 6 bases, J lost 5 bases, and 16 bases lay in between. The germline V gene encodes CDR1 SEHNR and CDR2 FQNEAQ (reference sequence). This CDR3 region has 14 residues. The DNA of the CDR3 is TGTGCCAGCAGAAAAGAGGGATTCGGGTATGGCTACACCTTC. Protein sequence: CASRKEGFGYGYTF.

The chain is built from TRBV19 and TRBJ1-1; 7 bases are a match to TRBD1. This CDR3 spans 12 amino acids. V gave up 3 bases and J gave up 8 bases; unmatched junction bases: 3. CDR1 LNHDA and CDR2 SQIVND come from the germline V gene (reference sequence). The DNA for the CDR3 is TGTGCCAGTAGTATTCAACAGGGGGAAGCTTTCTTT. Its translation is CASSIQQGEAFF.